A single sample gave rise to the 5 T cell receptor beta chains below, sequenced in a study of CD8+CD57+ T cells in acquired aplastic anemia. All patients picked for sequencing had shown, by flow cytometry, an expansion of CD8+CD57+ cells. Researchers used genomic DNA as the template to profile TCR beta VDJ and CDR3. TCRdb reanalysed the reads using MiXCR and keeps one entry per CDR3 protein. The sample has tens of thousands of distinct CDR3 sequences; 60% to 70% are singletons. The sample taken for sequencing was sorted CD4+, CD8+, or CD8+CD57+ T cells (not recorded which) from PBMCs. The receptors shown here come from a human donor with aplastic anemia.

This rearrangement joins TRBV15 to TRBJ1-6; D is ambiguous. The CDR3 spans 13 residues. CDR1 and CDR2 from the germline V gene are LNHNV and YYDKDF (reference sequence). Trimming removed 0 bases at V and 14 bases at J, with 11 bases between. The CDR3 region is CATSRDREGTLHF. The CDR3 nucleotides are TGTGCCACCAGCAGAGATAGGGAGGGCACCCTCCACTTT.

V and J are TRBV5-4 and TRBJ2-3; 11 nucleotides agree with TRBD2. With 0 bases clipped from V and 4 bases from J, the junction kept 4 bases outside the gene matches. The CDR3 contains 16 residues. Germline V lookup: CDR1 SGHNT, CDR2 YYREEE (reference sequence). CDR3 region: CASSLERLAGPDTQYF. CDR3 nucleotide sequence: TGTGCCAGCAGCTTGGAAAGACTAGCGGGGCCAGATACGCAGTATTTT.

There are many counts of this clonotype. The V and J genes are TRBV6-1 and TRBJ2-5; TRBD2 matches at 7 bases. Losses at the gene ends were 2 bases for V and 5 bases for J; bases not matched to a gene: 8. Germline V lookup: CDR1 MNHNS, CDR2 SASEGT. This CDR3 has 15 amino acids. CDR3 sequence (DNA): TGTGCCAGCAGTGAAAGGGGCAGGGAGGGTGAGACCCAGTACTTC. Translating it yields CASSERGREGETQYF.

V gene TRBV25-1 combines with J gene TRBJ1-6; D remains ambiguous. From germline, CDR1 is MGHDK and CDR2 SYGVNS. Trimming pared 2 bases from V and 8 bases from J, leaving 10 bases between. The CDR3 totals 14 residues. CDR3 in DNA: TGTGCCAGCAGTGAAGTGGAGTCAGATTCACCCCTCCACTTT. This encodes CASSEVESDSPLHF.

In its sample, this clonotype was seen many times. J is TRBJ1-5 and V is TRBV19, with a tentative D call TRBD1 (6 bases). Germline-derived CDR1 and CDR2 are LNHDA and SQIVND (reference sequence). The CDR3 length is 16 residues. V lost 2 bases and J 6 bases, leaving 17 bases between the germline ends. CDR3 in amino acids: CASSITRGRWGQPQHF. Written as DNA, the CDR3 is TGTGCCAGTAGTATAACAAGGGGGAGGTGGGGTCAGCCCCAGCATTTT.